Listed below are T cell receptor beta chains from one sample, sequenced in a study of blood T cell repertoires in COVID-19. The table came from immunoSEQ multiplex PCR; TCRdb's copy has only in-frame clones and leaves some out. In the table there are about 150,000 clones, 80% of which are singletons. The sample taken for sequencing was peripheral blood. The receptors derive from a man in his 60s with acute or convalescent COVID-19. Each CDR3 is given without its conserved first and last residue. Rows may omit the clone size; those that give it use once, few, many or a size class.

TRBJ2-3,NA,TRBV2,ASSVEAGAADTQY
TRBJ2-3,NA,TRBV10-3,ATRGLAGVVDTQY
TRBJ1-5,NA,TRBV18,ASSQGRSNQPQH
TRBJ2-2,NA,TRBV11-2,ASSSGGTYLTGELF
TRBJ1-6,NA,TRBV6-2/TRBV6-3,ASSPFGAKVH
TRBJ2-1,NA,TRBV6-5,ASSRQGAWNEQF
TRBJ2-2,NA,TRBV5-1,ASSLAVGGGNTGELF
TRBJ1-2,NA,TRBV19,ASSMQGRGYT
TRBJ2-1,NA,TRBV19,ASSIQGTGGNEQF
TRBJ2-6,NA,TRBV10-3,AISDGSSSGANVLT
TRBJ2-1,NA,TRBV18,ASSPTWKDNEQF
TRBJ2-1,NA,TRBV7-2,ASSSQGGQTYNEQF
TRBJ2-3,NA,TRBV5-4,ASSLGRGGAVRDTQY
TRBJ2-6,NA,TRBV5-4,ASSLTGAGANVLT
TRBJ1-6,NA,TRBV5-4,ASSLGASPLH
TRBJ2-7,NA,TRBV5-1,ASSVLRWEPTGFKSYEQY
TRBJ2-3,NA,TRBV7-2,ASSLLGGPASTDTQY
TRBJ1-2,NA,TRBV18,ASSPPDTRQGYGYT
TRBJ2-6,NA,TRBV25-1,ASSESSAGANVLT
TRBJ2-1,NA,TRBV5-4,ASSLGGLAGGQEQF
TRBJ2-5,NA,TRBV19,ASSVGSHPETQY
TRBJ2-7,NA,TRBV7-3,ASSFQGRGGEQY
TRBJ1-5,NA,TRBV28,ASSQGARSNQPQH
TRBJ1-1,many,TRBV29-1,SVRTGTPSSTEAF
TRBJ2-7,NA,TRBV7-6,ASSLEGQGEGEQY
TRBJ2-4,NA,TRBV7-2,ASSIAGGRNIQY
TRBJ2-2,NA,TRBV7-2,ASSQGLAGVGELF
TRBJ1-4,NA,TRBV27,ASRSGGATNEKLF
TRBJ2-7,NA,TRBV7-7,ASSLSGGPSSEQY
TRBJ2-2,NA,TRBV6-2/TRBV6-3,ASNPPITNTGELF
TRBJ2-5,NA,TRBV2,ASRAGLAGPNGETQY
TRBJ2-7,NA,TRBV9,ASSVYSGEQY
TRBJ2-5,NA,TRBV6-1,ASSVQGLANRETQY
TRBJ1-2,NA,TRBV6-2/TRBV6-3,ASSLDRNYGYT
TRBJ2-1,NA,TRBV20-1,SARLVYEQF
TRBJ2-3,NA,TRBV2,ASKGLAVTDTQY
TRBJ1-5,once,TRBV19,ATQGGQGAMSQH
TRBJ1-4,NA,TRBV11-2,ASSNSGQATNEKLF
TRBJ1-1,NA,TRBV29-1,SVASDRQNTEAF
TRBJ1-4,few,TRBV5-6,ASSSSTNEKLF
TRBJ2-7,few,TRBV28,ASSTTGYPYEQY
TRBJ1-2,NA,TRBV4-3,ASSQGGRTGDYGYT
TRBJ2-7,NA,TRBV12-5,ASGSGLAGSEQY
TRBJ2-1,NA,TRBV7-2,ASSLAQAGVHNEQF
TRBJ2-1,NA,TRBV2,ASTDLSLDNEQF
TRBJ2-5,few,TRBV2,ASSEETGGEKTQY
TRBJ1-3,NA,TRBV7-9,ASSLAGTDRAGNTIY
TRBJ2-7,once,TRBV4-1,ASSHLRTSGDYEQY
TRBJ2-7,NA,TRBV6-2/TRBV6-3,ASSPLRDSGLAAEYEQY
TRBJ1-5,NA,TRBV7-9,ASSLQGYQPQH
TRBJ2-1,NA,TRBV12-3/TRBV12-4,ASSLAGDEQF
TRBJ2-7,NA,TRBV11-2,ASRGVGFGEQY
TRBJ2-5,NA,TRBV13,ASSPGLTQETQY